A selection of T cell receptor beta chains follows, all from one sample in a study of blood T cell repertoires in COVID-19. Assay: immunoSEQ multiplex PCR; the TCRdb copy retains only in-frame clones and omits some. This table has about 480,000 clones, around 89% appearing once. The sample comprised PBMCs or T cells enriched from blood (not recorded which). Receptor source: a woman aged 40 to 50 who had recovered from COVID-19. Each CDR3 is given with its conserved first and last residue. Fields, in order: D gene, J gene, clone size, V gene, CDR3 protein, CDR3 DNA. D genes are given only for firm matches. For some rows the clone size is stated as once, few or many, or as a class when expanded; others skip it.

>-|TRBJ1-4|-|TRBV27
CASSSRGRSATNEKLFF
TGTGCCAGCAGTTCCCGGGGGAGGTCGGCAACTAATGAAAAACTGTTTTTT
>-|TRBJ1-5|-|TRBV27
CASKFIGGSGNQPQHF
TGTGCCTCCAAGTTTATCGGGGGAAGTGGCAATCAGCCCCAGCATTTT
>TRBD1|TRBJ1-3|few|TRBV5-1
CASSLAAGGAGNTIYF
TGCGCCAGCAGCTTAGCGGCAGGGGGAGCTGGAAACACCATATATTTT
>-|TRBJ1-1|-|TRBV18
CASSPRVPEAFF
TGTGCCAGCTCACCAAGAGTCCCTGAAGCTTTCTTT
>TRBD1|TRBJ1-1|-|TRBV27
CASSFQEGANTEAFF
TGTGCCAGCAGTTTCCAGGAGGGGGCAAACACTGAAGCTTTCTTT
>TRBD1|TRBJ1-4|few|TRBV7-9
CASSPPGTADLRNEKLFF
TGTGCCAGCAGCCCTCCCGGGACAGCGGACCTACGTAATGAAAAACTGTTTTTT
>TRBD2|TRBJ2-2|-|TRBV18
CASVFTSGNTGELFF
TGTGCCAGCGTCTTTACTAGCGGGAACACCGGGGAGCTGTTTTTT
>TRBD1|TRBJ1-2|-|TRBV28
CASSIRQGGYGYTF
TGTGCCAGCAGTATTCGACAGGGTGGGTATGGCTACACCTTC
>-|TRBJ1-5|-|TRBV4-3
CASSQDIGSGNQPQHF
TGCGCCAGCAGCCAAGATATCGGGAGTGGAAATCAGCCCCAGCATTTT
>-|TRBJ2-2|-|TRBV6-1
CASSGGDTLNTGELFF
TGTGCCAGCAGTGGGGGAGATACCCTGAACACCGGGGAGCTGTTTTTT
>TRBD2|TRBJ2-2|-|TRBV14
CASSPGLPTGELFF
TGTGCCAGCAGCCCGGGACTACCAACCGGGGAGCTGTTTTTT
>-|TRBJ2-5|-|TRBV30
CAWSKPGLETQYF
TGTGCCTGGAGTAAACCGGGACTAGAGACCCAGTACTTC
>TRBD2|TRBJ2-2|-|TRBV11-2
CASRLIAGMNTGELFF
TGTGCCAGCAGACTCATAGCGGGAATGAACACCGGGGAGCTGTTTTTT
>-|TRBJ2-3|-|TRBV5-1
CASSLFSRGGTDTQYF
TGCGCCAGCAGCTTGTTCTCCAGGGGGGGCACAGATACGCAGTATTTT
>-|TRBJ1-3|-|TRBV9
CASSVDYSSGNTIYF
TGTGCCAGCAGCGTAGATTACAGCTCTGGAAACACCATATATTTT
>-|TRBJ2-7|-|TRBV4-1
CASSQSGSGSTYEQYF
TGCGCCAGCAGCCAAAGCGGTAGCGGCTCTACCTACGAGCAGTACTTC
>-|TRBJ2-3|-|TRBV7-2
CASSSRSTTDTQYF
TGTGCCAGCAGTTCTAGGTCCACCACAGATACGCAGTATTTT
>TRBD2|TRBJ2-7|-|TRBV15
CATGLIGRGNEQYF
TGTGCCACCGGGCTGATTGGGCGGGGGAACGAGCAGTACTTC
>TRBD1|TRBJ1-2|-|TRBV19
CASKTLTGTGNGYTF
TGTGCCAGTAAAACCCTAACCGGGACAGGAAATGGCTACACCTTC
>TRBD2|TRBJ2-1|-|TRBV5-4
CASSLAAAGGRDEQFF
TGTGCCAGCAGCTTGGCGGCAGCGGGAGGGAGGGATGAGCAGTTCTTC
>TRBD1|TRBJ1-1|-|TRBV19
CASSIQGANTEAFF
TGTGCCAGTAGTATTCAGGGGGCGAACACTGAAGCTTTCTTT
>TRBD2|TRBJ2-4|once|TRBV6-1
CASSDPSGSLGKNIQYF
TGTGCCAGCAGTGACCCTAGCGGTTCCTTGGGCAAAAACATTCAGTACTTC
>-|TRBJ2-5|-|TRBV7-9
CASSSPMGLLDGGETQYF
TGTGCCAGCAGCTCACCTATGGGATTACTAGATGGAGGAGAGACCCAGTACTTC
>-|TRBJ2-5|-|TRBV12-5
CASGLIEETQYF
TGTGCTAGTGGTTTGATCGAAGAGACCCAGTACTTC
>TRBD1|TRBJ1-2|-|TRBV27
CASSPGQGIGGYTF
TGTGCCAGCAGTCCGGGACAGGGTATCGGTGGCTACACCTTC
>-|TRBJ2-3|-|TRBV3-1/TRBV3-2
CASSQGGLAVDTQYF
TGTGCCAGCAGCCAAGGAGGGTTAGCGGTAGATACGCAGTATTTT
>-|TRBJ2-7|-|TRBV7-2
CASSLEWSDYEQYF
TGTGCCAGCAGCTTGGAGTGGTCAGACTACGAGCAGTACTTC
>TRBD1|TRBJ2-5|-|TRBV18
CASSTQGAQETQYF
TGTGCCAGCTCCACCCAGGGGGCTCAAGAGACCCAGTACTTC
>TRBD1|TRBJ1-2|-|TRBV7-2
CASSFRTGGSHGYTF
TGTGCCAGCAGCTTCAGGACAGGGGGGAGCCATGGCTACACCTTC
>-|TRBJ1-2|-|TRBV3-1/TRBV3-2
CASSQDSGAYGYTF
TGTGCCAGCAGCCAAGATAGTGGGGCCTATGGCTACACCTTC
>-|TRBJ2-5|few|TRBV7-8
CASRPNTGNKETQYF
TGTGCCAGCAGACCGAACACCGGGAACAAAGAGACCCAGTACTTC
>-|TRBJ2-5|once|TRBV5-4
CASSPSTEQETQYF
TGTGCCAGCAGCCCGTCGACAGAACAAGAGACCCAGTACTTC
>TRBD1|TRBJ2-7|-|TRBV19
CASSRQGPYEQYF
TGTGCCAGTAGTAGACAGGGTCCCTACGAGCAGTACTTC
>TRBD2|TRBJ2-5|once|TRBV5-1
CATNTGTSAEGETQYF
TGCGCCACCAACACCGGGACTAGCGCAGAGGGTGAGACCCAGTACTTC
>TRBD1|TRBJ2-1|-|TRBV19
CASTRVGQGIHEQFF
TGTGCCAGTACCCGGGTGGGACAGGGGATCCATGAGCAGTTCTTC
>TRBD1|TRBJ2-1|-|TRBV7-6
CASSLDYRPIAGQGQNEQFF
TGTGCCAGCAGCTTAGATTATCGGCCTATCGCGGGACAGGGACAGAATGAGCAGTTCTTC
>TRBD1|TRBJ1-2|-|TRBV4-3
CASSPGTGGNYGYTF
TGCGCCAGCAGCCCGGGGACAGGGGGAAACTATGGCTACACCTTC
>TRBD2|TRBJ2-3|-|TRBV4-1
CASSHQMLTSGLTDTQYF
TGCGCCAGCAGCCATCAAATGTTGACTAGCGGTTTGACAGATACGCAGTATTTT
>-|TRBJ2-3|-|TRBV5-4
CASSLEGGWVETDTQYF
TGTGCCAGCAGCCTCGAGGGAGGATGGGTCGAGACAGATACGCAGTATTTT
>TRBD1|TRBJ2-2|-|TRBV18
CASSKQGAVTGELFF
TGTGCCAGCTCAAAACAGGGGGCGGTCACCGGGGAGCTGTTTTTT
>TRBD1|TRBJ1-5|-|TRBV7-6
CASSSRPGQDYSNQPQHF
TGTGCCAGCAGCTCCAGACCGGGACAGGATTATAGCAATCAGCCCCAGCATTTT
>-|TRBJ2-1|-|TRBV6-6
CASLRGESYNEQFF
TGTGCCAGCCTAAGGGGTGAATCCTACAATGAGCAGTTCTTC
>-|TRBJ1-1|-|TRBV5-6
CASSLAFGDTEAFF
TGTGCCAGCAGCTTGGCCTTTGGAGACACTGAAGCTTTCTTT
>TRBD2|TRBJ2-7|-|TRBV27
CASTISGDSYEQYF
TGTGCCAGCACTATAAGCGGGGACTCCTACGAGCAGTACTTC
>-|TRBJ2-7|-|TRBV11-3
CASSGNSGSSYEQYF
TGTGCCAGCAGCGGTAATAGCGGAAGCTCCTACGAGCAGTACTTC
>TRBD1|TRBJ1-2|-|TRBV15
CATNSGTGYGGYTF
TGTGCCACCAACTCCGGGACAGGGTATGGAGGCTACACCTTC
>TRBD2|TRBJ2-5|-|TRBV29-1
CSVDQRGGRETQYF
TGCAGCGTTGATCAGCGGGGAGGTCGGGAGACCCAGTACTTC
>TRBD1|TRBJ1-3|-|TRBV6-1
CASSAAGQGSGNTIYF
TGTGCCAGCAGTGCAGCTGGACAGGGCTCTGGAAACACCATATATTTT
>TRBD1|TRBJ2-7|-|TRBV4-2
CASSPYQGERSEGEQYF
TGTGCCAGCAGCCCCTATCAGGGGGAGCGATCGGAAGGGGAGCAGTACTTC
>TRBD1|TRBJ1-1|-|TRBV19
CASSSPLIQGGPEAFF
TGTGCCAGTAGTTCGCCCCTCATACAGGGGGGCCCTGAAGCTTTCTTT
>TRBD1|TRBJ1-3|-|TRBV5-5
CASSLFQGVAGNTIYF
TGTGCCAGCAGCCTATTTCAGGGGGTCGCTGGAAACACCATATATTTT
>TRBD2|TRBJ2-1|-|TRBV29-1
CSVRGLAGASDEQFF
TGCAGCGTCCGAGGACTAGCGGGAGCTTCCGATGAGCAGTTCTTC
>TRBD1|TRBJ2-7|-|TRBV4-3
CASSPGQPAYEQYF
TGCGCCAGCAGCCCGGGACAGCCTGCCTACGAGCAGTACTTC
>TRBD2|TRBJ2-2|-|TRBV18
CASSPPLAVPPELFF
TGTGCCAGCTCACCTCCACTAGCGGTTCCCCCGGAGCTGTTTTTT
>-|TRBJ1-5|-|TRBV19
CASCDSSALGQYSNQPQHF
TGTGCCAGTTGTGATTCGTCCGCTCTTGGTCAGTATAGCAATCAGCCCCAGCATTTT
>-|TRBJ2-2|-|TRBV6-5
CASSYEVRNTGELFF
TGTGCCAGCAGTTACGAGGTCCGGAACACCGGGGAGCTGTTTTTT
>-|TRBJ1-4|-|TRBV7-9
CASSTRAAGEGRLFF
TGTGCCAGCAGCACCCGGGCTGCAGGGGAGGGGAGACTGTTTTTT
>TRBD1|TRBJ1-1|-|TRBV7-2
CASSLGGTAYTEAFF
TGTGCCAGCAGCTTAGGCGGGACAGCCTACACTGAAGCTTTCTTT
>-|TRBJ2-4|-|TRBV27
CASSPRGAGNIQYF
TGTGCCAGCAGCCCCCGAGGCGCGGGAAACATTCAGTACTTC
>-|TRBJ1-2|once|TRBV3-1/TRBV3-2
CASSQASSTARYGYTF
TGTGCCAGCAGCCAAGCTTCTTCGACAGCGAGATATGGCTACACCTTC